This T cell receptor beta chain was identified in a study of CXCR3-negative and CXCR3-positive naive CD8 T cells. Study observations and caveats: Researchers report that CXCR3-positive naive cells carry more hydrophobic TRB CDR3s than CXCR3-negative naive cells. Fresh PBMCs went into most assays, and CXCR3 expression partly declined after cryopreservation.

Germline CDR1 KGHSH, CDR2 LQKENI. This CDR3 is 16 amino acids long. The authors prepared UMI-labeled TRB cDNA libraries by 5' RACE. TCRdb re-called the 5' RACE reads, yielding one record per CDR3 amino acid sequence without DNA. The listing contains about 130,000 distinct CDR3 sequences. The study sorted every CD8+ T cell subset in triplicate at approximately 300,000 cells each. A CD45RO-CCR7+CD27+CD95- phenotype identified naive CD8+ T cells. Details on this clonotype: Its antigen remains unidentified.

The genes are TRBV18 and TRBJ2-1. The sequence came from a human donor in good health. Some clones in this sample may be carry-over from other donors' samples. Sequenced input: naive CXCR3- CD8+ T cells from blood. The subset denotes: CD45RO-CCR7+CD27+CD95- naive CD8+ T cells lacking CXCR3 (TNR3-). The CDR3: CASSPPSRGAYNQQFF.